This T cell receptor (beta chain) was identified in a study of blood T cell repertoires in COVID-19. The authors' processing: By means of reference gene primer amplification, nucleated cell counts were estimated. The table came from immunoSEQ multiplex PCR; TCRdb's copy has only in-frame clones and leaves some out. The V and J calls and the clone size are those of that table, but D and trimming were determined from the DNA. This table has around 100,000 clones, approximately 88% appearing once. V shed 0 bases and J shed 1 base, with 13 bases lying between them. Germline V lookup: CDR1 SGDLS, CDR2 YYNGEE. The CDR3 loop spans 17 amino acids.

Sample: peripheral blood. The chain is built from TRBV9 and TRBJ2-2; D is undetermined. This clonotype was obtained from a human donor in a cohort sampled during active COVID-19. CDR3 DNA: TGTGCCAGCAGCGTAGGGGCCCGCATGGAGAACACCGGGGAGCTGTTTTTT. Translating gives CASSVGARMENTGELFF.